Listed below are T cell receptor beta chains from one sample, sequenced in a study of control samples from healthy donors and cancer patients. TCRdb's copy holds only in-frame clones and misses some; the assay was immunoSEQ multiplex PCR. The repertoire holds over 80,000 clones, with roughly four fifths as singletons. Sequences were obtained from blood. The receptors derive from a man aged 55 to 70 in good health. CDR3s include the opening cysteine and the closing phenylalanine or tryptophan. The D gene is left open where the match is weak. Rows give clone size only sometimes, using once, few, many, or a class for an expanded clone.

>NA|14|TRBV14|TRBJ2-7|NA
TGTGCCAGCAGCCATGAATCAGGGTTCTACGAGCAGTACTTC
CASSHESGFYEQYF
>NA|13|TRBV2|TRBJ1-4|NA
TGTGCCAGCAGTGAAAGACCCCCCAGGGCACTGTTTTTT
CASSERPPRALFF
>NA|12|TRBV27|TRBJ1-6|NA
TGTGCCAGCAGTTTAAGGGAGGCACCCCTCCACTTT
CASSLREAPLHF
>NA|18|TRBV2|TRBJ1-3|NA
TGTGCCAGCACCACCCCCGTATCAGGCGCTCATTCTGGAAACACCATATATTTT
CASTTPVSGAHSGNTIYF
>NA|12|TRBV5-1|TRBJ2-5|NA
TGCGCCAGCAGCCCGTCGCGGGAACCTCAGTACTTC
CASSPSREPQYF
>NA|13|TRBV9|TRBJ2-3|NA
TGTGCCAGCAGGGGGCAAGGTACAGATACGCAGTATTTT
CASRGQGTDTQYF
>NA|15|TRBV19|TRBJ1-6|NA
TGTGCCAGTAGTGTCAAGGGAAGGGATAATTCACCCCTCCACTTT
CASSVKGRDNSPLHF
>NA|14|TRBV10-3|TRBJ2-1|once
TGTGCCATCAGCCAAAGATCCTGGAGGAATGAGCAGTTCTTC
CAISQRSWRNEQFF
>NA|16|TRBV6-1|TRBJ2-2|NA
TGTGCCAGCAGTGATTCCGGGACACTGAACACCGGGGAGCTGTTTTTT
CASSDSGTLNTGELFF
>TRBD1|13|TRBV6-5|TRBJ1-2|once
TGTGCCAGCAGTTCTACAGGGGGCGATGGCTACACCTTC
CASSSTGGDGYTF
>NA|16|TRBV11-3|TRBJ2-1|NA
TGTGCCAGCAGCTTAGTTGGCCAGGGGGGCTACAATGAGCAGTTCTTC
CASSLVGQGGYNEQFF
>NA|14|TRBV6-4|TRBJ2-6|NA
TGTGCCAGCAGTGACACGTCTGGGGCCAACGTCCTGACTTTC
CASSDTSGANVLTF
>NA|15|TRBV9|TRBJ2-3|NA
TGTGCCAGCACCATACTCGCGGGATTCGTAGATACGCAGTATTTT
CASTILAGFVDTQYF
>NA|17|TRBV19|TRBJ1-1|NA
TGTGCCAGTAGTATTCGCACCGCTGCAACAATGAACACTGAAGCTTTCTTT
CASSIRTAATMNTEAFF
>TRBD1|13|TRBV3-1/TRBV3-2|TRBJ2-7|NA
TGTGCCACCCTGGGGACAGGGGGCGCCGGTATATCGTTC
CATLGTGGAGISF
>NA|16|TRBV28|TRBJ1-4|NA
TGTGCCAGCAGTTTATCCGGGGGGGCGGCTAATGAAAAACTGTTTTTT
CASSLSGGAANEKLFF
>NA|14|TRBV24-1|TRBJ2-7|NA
TGTGCCACCAGTGAGTGGGACTCCCCCTACGAGCAGTACTTC
CATSEWDSPYEQYF
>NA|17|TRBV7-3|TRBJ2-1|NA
TGTGCCAGCAGCTTAACGCCGACGTCTACTTTCTACAATGAGCAGTTCTTC
CASSLTPTSTFYNEQFF
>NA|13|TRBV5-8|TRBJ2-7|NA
TGTGCCAGCAGCATGGGACGGGAATACGAGCAGTACTTC
CASSMGREYEQYF
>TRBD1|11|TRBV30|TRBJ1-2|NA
TGTGCCTGGTCGTCAGGGGGGGCCGACTTCTTC
CAWSSGGADFF
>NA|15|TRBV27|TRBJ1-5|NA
TGTGCCAGCAGTTTAGTAACGGATAGCAATCAGCCCCAGCATTTT
CASSLVTDSNQPQHF
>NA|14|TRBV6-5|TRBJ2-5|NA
TGTGCCAGCAGAGCCGGACCGGTCCAAGAGACCCAGTACTTC
CASRAGPVQETQYF
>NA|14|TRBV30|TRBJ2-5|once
TGTGCCTGGAGTGTATTGACTAGCCAAGAGACCCAGTACTTC
CAWSVLTSQETQYF
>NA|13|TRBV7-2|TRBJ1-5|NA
TGTGCCAGCACTGGCAGTCTCAATCAGCCCCAGCATTTT
CASTGSLNQPQHF
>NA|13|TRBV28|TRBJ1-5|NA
TGTGCCAGCAGTCCCGGGGGCCATCAGCCCCAGCATTTT
CASSPGGHQPQHF
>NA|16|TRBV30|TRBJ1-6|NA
TGTGCCTGGAGTAGTGGTGTCGGCTCCTATAATTCACCCCTCCACTTT
CAWSSGVGSYNSPLHF
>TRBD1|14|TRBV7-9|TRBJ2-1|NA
TGTGCCAGCAGCTTTCGTCAGGGGGCGAATGAGCAGTTCTTC
CASSFRQGANEQFF
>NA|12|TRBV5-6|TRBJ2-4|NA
TGTGCCAGCAGCCTTGGAGGGAACATTCAGTACTTC
CASSLGGNIQYF
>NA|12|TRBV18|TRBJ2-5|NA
TGTGCCAGCTCACCGCTGGGGGAGACCCAGTACTTC
CASSPLGETQYF
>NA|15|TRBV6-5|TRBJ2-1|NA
TGTGCCAGCGGGGGGGGCGGGAGAACCACAAGGGAGCAGTTCTTC
CASGGGGRTTREQFF